Listed below are T cell receptor beta chains from one sample, sequenced in a study of blood T cell repertoires in COVID-19. TCRdb keeps only in-frame clones here, not all; method: immunoSEQ multiplex PCR. There are 250,000 to 300,000 clones in the sample; roughly 89% occur only once, and about 2% lies in the top ten. Sequences were obtained from PBMCs or T cells enriched from blood (not recorded which). Receptors originate from an older woman who had recovered from COVID-19. The CDR3 runs from the conserved cysteine through the conserved F or W. D genes are given only for firm matches. Rows give clone size only sometimes, using once, few, many, or a class for an expanded clone.

TRBV27,TRBD1,.,TRBJ1-2,CASSFTGGGNYGYTF,TGTGCCAGCAGTTTCACAGGGGGCGGTAACTATGGCTACACCTTC
TRBV6-1,TRBD1,.,TRBJ1-2,CASSEWGDSSGYTF,TGTGCCAGCAGTGAGTGGGGGGACAGTTCGGGCTACACCTTC
TRBV12-3/TRBV12-4,.,.,TRBJ1-1,CASVSVGPEAFF,TGTGCCAGCGTTTCTGTGGGCCCTGAAGCTTTCTTT
TRBV5-4,TRBD1,.,TRBJ2-5,CASSDTRGIETQYF,TGTGCCAGCAGCGATACCAGGGGGATTGAGACCCAGTACTTC
TRBV20-1,TRBD1,.,TRBJ2-3,CSASQDRTSSTDTQYF,TGCAGTGCTAGTCAGGACAGGACGAGTAGCACAGATACGCAGTATTTT
TRBV28,.,.,TRBJ1-1,CASSLLGADTEAFF,TGTGCCAGCAGTTTATTAGGAGCCGACACTGAAGCTTTCTTT
TRBV28,.,.,TRBJ1-3,CASSPPGSGNTIYF,TGTGCCAGCAGTCCCCCGGGGTCTGGAAACACCATATATTTT
TRBV4-2,TRBD2,.,TRBJ2-7,CASSPGLAVDQQYF,TGTGCCAGCAGCCCCGGCCTAGCGGTAGATCAGCAGTACTTC
TRBV9,.,.,TRBJ1-1,CASSVDGVGTEAFF,TGTGCCAGCAGCGTAGACGGGGTAGGGACTGAAGCTTTCTTT
TRBV9,TRBD1,.,TRBJ1-6,CASSATPDRGNSPLHF,TGTGCCAGCAGCGCAACCCCCGACAGGGGGAATTCACCCCTCCACTTT
TRBV5-1,.,.,TRBJ2-5,CASSSGLETQYF,TGCGCCAGCAGCTCCGGGTTAGAGACCCAGTACTTC
TRBV27,.,.,TRBJ2-7,CASSLDGSSYEQYF,TGTGCCAGCAGTCTTGACGGGTCTTCCTACGAGCAGTACTTC
TRBV10-3,.,.,TRBJ1-5,CAISEGVTGTNQPQHF,TGTGCCATCAGTGAGGGGGTCACAGGAACTAATCAGCCCCAGCATTTT
TRBV9,TRBD2,.,TRBJ2-3,CASSVVASGSTDTQYF,TGTGCCAGCAGCGTAGTAGCTAGCGGTAGCACAGATACGCAGTATTTT
TRBV14,TRBD1,.,TRBJ1-2,CASSQYRGSSYTF,TGTGCCAGCAGCCAATACAGGGGATCTAGCTACACCTTC
TRBV2,TRBD1,.,TRBJ1-6,CAGTGDASPLHF,TGTGCCGGAACAGGGGACGCTTCACCCCTCCACTTT
TRBV5-1,TRBD1,.,TRBJ1-2,CASSFGTGVGGYTF,TGCGCCAGCAGTTTCGGGACAGGGGTTGGTGGCTACACCTTC
TRBV28,.,.,TRBJ2-7,CASGGISTYEQYF,TGTGCCAGCGGCGGGATATCAACCTACGAGCAGTACTTC
TRBV19,TRBD2,.,TRBJ2-1,CASSMEGGYNEQFF,TGTGCCAGTAGTATGGAGGGAGGGTACAATGAGCAGTTCTTC
TRBV5-1,.,.,TRBJ2-1,CASTPGDSYNEQFF,TGCGCCAGCACCCCAGGGGACTCCTACAATGAGCAGTTCTTC
TRBV29-1,.,.,TRBJ1-1,CSVVWHPNTEAFF,TGCAGCGTTGTTTGGCACCCGAACACTGAAGCTTTCTTT
TRBV29-1,TRBD2,.,TRBJ2-2,CSVTPSGSSTGELFF,TGCAGCGTTACTCCTAGCGGGAGTAGCACCGGGGAGCTGTTTTTT
TRBV9,TRBD1,once,TRBJ1-4,CASSLGQGNEKLFF,TGTGCCAGCAGCTTGGGACAGGGAAACGAAAAACTGTTTTTT
TRBV5-6,TRBD2,.,TRBJ2-2,CASSLGFREGAGELFF,TGTGCCAGCAGCTTGGGATTCCGGGAGGGTGCCGGGGAGCTGTTTTTT
TRBV30,.,.,TRBJ2-7,CAWSASAEKYF,TGTGCCTGGAGTGCTTCTGCCGAGAAGTACTTC
TRBV9,.,.,TRBJ1-2,CASSVGTANYGYTF,TGTGCCAGCAGCGTAGGGACAGCGAACTATGGCTACACCTTC
TRBV27,TRBD1,.,TRBJ1-2,CASKDRAALAYGYTF,TGTGCCAGCAAGGACAGGGCGGCCTTGGCCTATGGCTACACCTTC
TRBV2,TRBD1,.,TRBJ1-1,CASYGQADVAFF,TGTGCCAGCTACGGACAGGCGGATGTTGCTTTCTTT
TRBV5-1,.,once,TRBJ2-4,CASSLAGVGEPSHIQYF,TGCGCCAGCAGCTTGGCCGGGGTTGGGGAACCAAGTCACATTCAGTACTTC
TRBV5-1,TRBD1,.,TRBJ2-7,CASSLGGQGALEQYF,TGCGCCAGCAGCTTGGGGGGACAGGGGGCTCTGGAGCAGTACTTC
TRBV28,.,.,TRBJ1-3,CASGFDRIYSGNTIYF,TGTGCCAGCGGATTCGACAGGATTTACTCTGGAAACACCATATATTTT
TRBV21-1,.,.,TRBJ2-2,CASKQGTGELFF,TGTGCCAGCAAGCAGGGAACCGGGGAGCTGTTTTTT
TRBV28,.,.,TRBJ2-7,CASGRTTYEQYF,TGTGCCAGCGGGAGAACTACCTACGAGCAGTACTTC
TRBV2,.,.,TRBJ2-7,CASSLTEYEQYF,TGTGCCAGCAGCCTGACAGAATACGAGCAGTACTTC
TRBV19,TRBD2,.,TRBJ2-1,CASSIPSGRGNEQFF,TGTGCCAGTAGTATACCTAGCGGGAGAGGCAATGAGCAGTTCTTC
TRBV6-6,TRBD1,.,TRBJ1-5,CASMIGQGGIRAQHF,TGTGCCAGTATGATAGGACAGGGAGGAATCAGGGCCCAGCATTTT
TRBV19,TRBD2,.,TRBJ2-2,CASSSGSSAGELFF,TGTGCCAGTAGTAGCGGGAGTTCCGCCGGGGAGCTGTTTTTT
TRBV11-2,TRBD2,few,TRBJ2-7,CASSLVGTSVYEQYF,TGTGCCAGCAGCTTAGTCGGGACTAGCGTCTACGAGCAGTACTTC
TRBV9,TRBD2,.,TRBJ2-3,CASSPGLAADTQYF,TGTGCCAGCAGCCCCGGACTAGCCGCAGATACGCAGTATTTT
TRBV5-1,TRBD1,.,TRBJ1-1,CASSLLQGQGDTEAFF,TGCGCCAGCAGCTTGTTGCAGGGACAGGGCGACACTGAAGCTTTCTTT
TRBV3-1/TRBV3-2,.,.,TRBJ1-2,CASSQGPQGRNYGYTF,TGTGCCAGCAGCCAAGGTCCCCAGGGGCGAAACTATGGCTACACCTTC
TRBV28,.,.,TRBJ1-4,CASSRGGNEKLFF,TGTGCCAGCAGCCGGGGGGGTAATGAAAAACTGTTTTTT
TRBV11-2,.,.,TRBJ2-1,CASSSNRESSEQFF,TGTGCCAGCAGCTCCAACCGGGAATCCAGTGAGCAGTTCTTC
TRBV19,TRBD1,.,TRBJ1-1,CASSRRGQGGGNTEAFF,TGTGCCAGTAGTAGAAGAGGACAGGGTGGGGGGAACACTGAAGCTTTCTTT
TRBV5-1,TRBD1,.,TRBJ1-1,CASSAGTGWSNTEAFF,TGCGCCAGCAGCGCCGGGACAGGGTGGTCGAACACTGAAGCTTTCTTT
TRBV6-5,TRBD1,few,TRBJ1-2,CASSSGQGMGGYTF,TGTGCCAGCAGTTCGGGACAGGGAATGGGTGGCTACACCTTC